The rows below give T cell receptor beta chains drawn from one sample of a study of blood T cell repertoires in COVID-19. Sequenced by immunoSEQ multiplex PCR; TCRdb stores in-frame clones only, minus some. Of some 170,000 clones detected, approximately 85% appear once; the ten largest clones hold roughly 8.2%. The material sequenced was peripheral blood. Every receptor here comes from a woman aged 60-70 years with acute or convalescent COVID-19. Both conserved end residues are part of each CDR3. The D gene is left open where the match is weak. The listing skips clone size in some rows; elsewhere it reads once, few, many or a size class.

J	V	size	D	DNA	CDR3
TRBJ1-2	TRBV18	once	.	TGTGCCAGCTCCCCTACTCGTATGTCTAACTATGGCTACACCTTC	CASSPTRMSNYGYTF
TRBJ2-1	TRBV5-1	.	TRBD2	TGCGCCAGCAGCTTGGTTACTAGCGGGAGGGCCCCCAATGAGCAGTTCTTC	CASSLVTSGRAPNEQFF
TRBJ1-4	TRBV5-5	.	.	TGTGCCAGCAGCTTGTTTGGACAGTTAAGTGAAAAACTGTTTTTT	CASSLFGQLSEKLFF
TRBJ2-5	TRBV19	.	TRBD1	TGTGCCAGTAGTATCGGGGCAGGGGGTTTCCAAGAGACCCAGTACTTC	CASSIGAGGFQETQYF
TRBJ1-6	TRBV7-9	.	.	TGTGCCAGCAGCTTTGAGGGAAGCTTCGACTTT	CASSFEGSFDF
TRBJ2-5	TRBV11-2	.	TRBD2	TGTGCCAGCAGCTTCGGGACTAGCGGGGGGCAAGAGACCCAGTACTTC	CASSFGTSGGQETQYF
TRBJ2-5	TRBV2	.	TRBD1	TGTGCCAGCAGTGTTGACAGGGGGCGGCAAGAGACCCAGTACTTC	CASSVDRGRQETQYF
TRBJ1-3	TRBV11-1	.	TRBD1	TGTGCCAGCAGCCAACGGACAGGGACCTCTGGAAACACCATATATTTT	CASSQRTGTSGNTIYF
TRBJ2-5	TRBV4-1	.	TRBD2	TGCGCCAGCAGCCAGGGTAGCGGGGAGACCCAGTACTTC	CASSQGSGETQYF
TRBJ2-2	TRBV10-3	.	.	TGTGCCGCAAGGAGTGGGGGGACCGGGGAGCTGTTTTTT	CAARSGGTGELFF
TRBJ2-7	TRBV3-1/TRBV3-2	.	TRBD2	TGTGCCAGCAGCCAGACGGGGGGGCTCGAGCAGTACTTC	CASSQTGGLEQYF
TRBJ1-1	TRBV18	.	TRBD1	TGTGCCAGCTCACCAGGACAGGGGGGGTGGAACACTGAAGCTTTCTTT	CASSPGQGGWNTEAFF
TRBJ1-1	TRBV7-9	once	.	TGTGCCAGCATCCTAGGGGCAGGCGACACTGAAGCTTTCTTT	CASILGAGDTEAFF
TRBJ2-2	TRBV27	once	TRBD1	TGTGCCAGCAGTTCGACAGGGTGGACCGGGGAGCTGTTTTTT	CASSSTGWTGELFF
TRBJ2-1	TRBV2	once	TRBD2	TGTGCCAGCACCGGACTAGCGAGAAATGACAATGAGCAGTTCTTC	CASTGLARNDNEQFF
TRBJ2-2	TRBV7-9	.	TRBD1	TGTGCCAGCAGTTTGGACAGGGTCGGCGGGGAGCTGTTTTTT	CASSLDRVGGELFF
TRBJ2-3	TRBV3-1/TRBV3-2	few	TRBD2	TGTGCCAGCAGCCAAGAGCGGAGCGGGGGGCCAGATACGCAGTATTTT	CASSQERSGGPDTQYF
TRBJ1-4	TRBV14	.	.	TGTGCCAGCAGTGCCATTTCAGGAGGCTCCAATGAAAAACTGTTTTTT	CASSAISGGSNEKLFF
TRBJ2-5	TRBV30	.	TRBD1	TGTGCCTGGAGGGGACAGAGTACCAGCCCCCAAGAGACCCAGTACTTC	CAWRGQSTSPQETQYF
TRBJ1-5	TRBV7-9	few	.	TGTGCCAGCAGCTTAGGTCGGGCAGGGCATCAGCCCCAGCATTTT	CASSLGRAGHQPQHF
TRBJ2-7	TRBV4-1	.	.	TGCGCCAGCAGCACTGGGGGGATATCGGCCGAGCAGTACTTC	CASSTGGISAEQYF
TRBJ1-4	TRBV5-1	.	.	TGCGCCAGCAGCTTGGGGTCCAGGGAAAAACTGTTTTTT	CASSLGSREKLFF
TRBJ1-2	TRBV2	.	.	TGTGCCAGCAGTGAAGCCCCTTGGACAGACTATGGCTACACCTTC	CASSEAPWTDYGYTF
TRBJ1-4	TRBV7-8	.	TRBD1	TGTGCCAGCAGCCACGGACAGGGGAACGAAAAACTGTTTTTT	CASSHGQGNEKLFF
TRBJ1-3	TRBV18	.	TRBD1	TGTGCCAGCTCAACACAGGGGGCCGCTGGAAACACCATATATTTT	CASSTQGAAGNTIYF
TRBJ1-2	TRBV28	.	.	TGTGCCAGCAGTCTAGACCCCTTCGGTTTGTCCTTC	CASSLDPFGLSF
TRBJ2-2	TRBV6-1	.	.	TGTGCCAGCAGTGAGATCCGGGGTTTCGGCGGGGAGCTGTTTTTT	CASSEIRGFGGELFF
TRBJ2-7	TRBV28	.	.	TGTGCCAGCAGTTCTTCTTTTGGCGGGCCTAACTCCTACGAGCAGTACTTC	CASSSSFGGPNSYEQYF
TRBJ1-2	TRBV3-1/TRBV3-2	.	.	TGTGCCAGCAGCCAGCAGGGTGGCTACACCTTC	CASSQQGGYTF
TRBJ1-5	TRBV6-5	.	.	TGTGCCAGCAGTCACGGGGGAAATCAGCCCCAGCATTTT	CASSHGGNQPQHF
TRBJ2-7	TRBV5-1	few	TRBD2	TGCGCCAGCAGCTTGGTTAGCGGGAGGATCCGTGGGGACGAGCAGTACTTC	CASSLVSGRIRGDEQYF
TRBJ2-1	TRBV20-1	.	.	TGCAGTGCCCCGGGACTTTATGAGCAGTTCTTC	CSAPGLYEQFF
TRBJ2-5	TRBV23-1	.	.	TGCGCCAGCAGCCCTCTATGTCAAGAGACCCAGTACTTC	CASSPLCQETQYF
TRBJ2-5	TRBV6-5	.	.	TGTGCCAGCAGTTACCATCCCCAAGAGACCCAGTACTTC	CASSYHPQETQYF
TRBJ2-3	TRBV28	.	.	TGTGCCAGCTTCGGACTCGGCCTCACAGATACGCAGTATTTT	CASFGLGLTDTQYF
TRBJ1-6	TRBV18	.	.	TGTGCCAGCTCTCAACAGGGTGCCAATAATTCACCCCTCCACTTT	CASSQQGANNSPLHF
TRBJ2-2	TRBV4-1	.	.	TGCGCCAGCAGCCAAGAAGGTACAGGGCTAACCGGGGAGCTGTTTTTT	CASSQEGTGLTGELFF
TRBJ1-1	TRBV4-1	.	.	TGCGCCAGCAGCCAAGAGAGGGTGGGCCGTGGGGCTTTCTTT	CASSQERVGRGAFF
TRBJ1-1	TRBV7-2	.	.	TGTGCCAGCAGCTTAGCGTTGGAGGGCACTGAAGCTTTCTTT	CASSLALEGTEAFF
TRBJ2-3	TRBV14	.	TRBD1	TGTGCCAGCAGCCAAGCCGGGACAGGGTTTCTAGATACGCAGTATTTT	CASSQAGTGFLDTQYF
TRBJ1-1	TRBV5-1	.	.	TGCGCCAGCAGTGGGGGAGGGACTGAAGCTTTCTTT	CASSGGGTEAFF
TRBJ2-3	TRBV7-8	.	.	TGTGCCAGCAGCTTAGCAGATGGCTTCACAGATACGCAGTATTTT	CASSLADGFTDTQYF
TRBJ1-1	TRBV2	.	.	TGTGCCAGCAGTGGGCTCCCGAACACTGAAGCTTTCTTT	CASSGLPNTEAFF
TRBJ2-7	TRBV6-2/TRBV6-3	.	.	TGTGCCAGCAGTCAACCGGGATCCCTAGTCGAGCAGTACTTC	CASSQPGSLVEQYF
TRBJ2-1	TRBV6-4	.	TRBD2	TGTGCCAGCAGTGACGTTAGTACTAGCGGGAGTTATGAGCAGTTCTTC	CASSDVSTSGSYEQFF
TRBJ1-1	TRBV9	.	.	TGTGCCAGCAGCCCCAATGGACAGTTGAACACTGAAGCTTTCTTT	CASSPNGQLNTEAFF